The text below deals with one TCR beta chain. Its matching antigen is unknown. The sample comes from a study of Graves' ophthalmopathy and Graves' hyperthyroidism. The study, taken as a whole, reports: Most clonotypes expanded in thyroid above 0.001 frequency were present in blood too.

RNA transcripts yielded amplified TCR beta CDR3 regions. After a first-round RT-PCR with HTBI primers, a second-round multiplex PCR was run. TCRdb called the multiplex PCR reads again in MiXCR, with one record for every CDR3 protein. The sample consists of 260,000 or so distinct CDR3 sequences, 40% to 50% of them appearing once. V dropped 1 base and J dropped 6 bases, with 18 bases sitting between them. Germline V CDR1 and CDR2: DFQATT, SNEGSKA (reference sequence). CDR3 length: 16 amino acids. The evidence that diagnosis relied on was clinical symptoms, serum thyroxine, TRAb, thyroid ultrasound and orbital computed tomography.

The sample was peripheral blood. The source is an adult man with Graves' ophthalmopathy. The rearrangement uses TRBV20-1 and TRBJ2-2, with D possibly TRBD2 on 6 matching bases. The CDR3 sequence: CSARVGGARSAGELFF. The CDR3 coding sequence is TGCAGTGCTAGAGTTGGAGGGGCTAGGTCGGCCGGGGAGCTGTTTTTT.